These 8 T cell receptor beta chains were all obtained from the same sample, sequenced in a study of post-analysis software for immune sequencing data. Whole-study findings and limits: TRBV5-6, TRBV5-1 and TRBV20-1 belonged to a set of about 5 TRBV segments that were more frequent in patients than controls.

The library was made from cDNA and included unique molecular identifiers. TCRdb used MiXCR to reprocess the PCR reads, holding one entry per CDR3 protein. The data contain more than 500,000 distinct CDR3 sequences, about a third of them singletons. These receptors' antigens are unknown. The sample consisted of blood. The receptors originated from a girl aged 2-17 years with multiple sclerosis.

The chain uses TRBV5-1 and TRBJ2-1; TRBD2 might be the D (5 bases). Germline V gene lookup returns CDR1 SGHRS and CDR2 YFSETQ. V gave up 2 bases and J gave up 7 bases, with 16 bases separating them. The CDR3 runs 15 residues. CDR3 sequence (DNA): TGCGCCAGCAGCTTCCGGCCCAGTGGAGGAAATGAGCAGTTCTTC. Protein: CASSFRPSGGNEQFF.

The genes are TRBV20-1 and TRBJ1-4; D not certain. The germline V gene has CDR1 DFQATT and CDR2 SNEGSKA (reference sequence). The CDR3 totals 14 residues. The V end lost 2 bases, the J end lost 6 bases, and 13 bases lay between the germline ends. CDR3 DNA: TGCAGTGCTAGACCCCCGATTGAGGATGAAAAACTGTTTTTT. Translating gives CSARPPIEDEKLFF.

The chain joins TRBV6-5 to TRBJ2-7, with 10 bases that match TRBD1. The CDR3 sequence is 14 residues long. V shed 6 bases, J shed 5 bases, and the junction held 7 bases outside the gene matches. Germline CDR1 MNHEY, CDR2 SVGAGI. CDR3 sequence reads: CASSRGQGYHEQYF. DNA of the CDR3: TGTGCCAGCAGCCGGGGACAGGGGTACCACGAGCAGTACTTC.

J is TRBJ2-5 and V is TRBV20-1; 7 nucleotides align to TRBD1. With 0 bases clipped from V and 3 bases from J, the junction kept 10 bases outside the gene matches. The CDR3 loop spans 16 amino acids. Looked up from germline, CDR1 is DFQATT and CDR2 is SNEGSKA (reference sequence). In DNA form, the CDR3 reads TGCAGTGCTAGAGATTGGGACAGAACACCAAAAGAGACCCAGTACTTC. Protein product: CSARDWDRTPKETQYF.

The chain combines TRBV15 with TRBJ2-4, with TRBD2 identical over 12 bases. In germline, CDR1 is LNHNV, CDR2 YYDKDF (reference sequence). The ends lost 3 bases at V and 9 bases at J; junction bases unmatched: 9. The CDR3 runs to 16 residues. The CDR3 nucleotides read TGTGCCACCAGCAGTCGACTAGCGGGGGCGGGGGGCATTCAGTACTTC. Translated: CATSSRLAGAGGIQYF.

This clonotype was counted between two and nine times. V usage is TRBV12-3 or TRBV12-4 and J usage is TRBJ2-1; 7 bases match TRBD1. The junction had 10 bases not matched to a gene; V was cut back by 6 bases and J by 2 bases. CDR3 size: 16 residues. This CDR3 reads CASSRQTDRAYNEQFF. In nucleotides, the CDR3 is TGTGCCAGCAGCCGCCAGACCGACAGGGCCTACAATGAGCAGTTCTTC.

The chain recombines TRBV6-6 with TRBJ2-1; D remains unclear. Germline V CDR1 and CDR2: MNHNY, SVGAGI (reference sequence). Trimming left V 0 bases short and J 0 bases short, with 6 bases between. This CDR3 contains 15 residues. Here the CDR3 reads CASSYSRSSYNEQFF. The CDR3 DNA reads TGTGCCAGCAGTTACTCCAGAAGCTCCTACAATGAGCAGTTCTTC.

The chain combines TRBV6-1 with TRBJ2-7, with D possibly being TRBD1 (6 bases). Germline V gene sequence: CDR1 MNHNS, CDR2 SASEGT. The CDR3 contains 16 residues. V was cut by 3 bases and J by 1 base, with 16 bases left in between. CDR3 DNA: TGTGCCAGCAGTGATCCCCGGACAGCGACATCCTACGAGCAGTACTTC. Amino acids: CASSDPRTATSYEQYF.